This T cell receptor beta chain was found in a study of PD-1 blockade in classical Hodgkin lymphoma. Across the whole study: Administration of nivolumab to patients was at 3 mg/kg intravenously every 2 weeks. Study observations and caveats: Newly diagnosed patients had baseline TCR diversity that was reportedly lower than that of healthy donors.

The time point denotes: cycle 4 day 1 (C4D1), after less than 7 weeks of nivolumab. Every one of the patients relapsed after autologous stem cell transplantation (brentuximab vedotin exposure was variable). Thawed PBMCs were the source of CD8+ T cells, obtained through magnetic negative selection. Only in-frame clones appear in the TCRdb table, and some are missing; sequencing was by immunoSEQ multiplex PCR. The sample includes about 20,000 clones, 84% seen only once; the top ten take about 7%. V lost 4 bases and J lost 2; bases outside the gene matches: 5. The CDR3 covers 14 residues. Looked up from germline, CDR1 is SEHNR and CDR2 is FQNEAQ (reference sequence). In the case of this clone: Its antigen is unknown.

The clonotype originates from a human donor with classical Hodgkin lymphoma. V usage is TRBV7-9 and J usage is TRBJ2-7, with TRBD2 identical over 7 bases. Sequenced here: CD8+ T cells from blood, sampled before the fourth cycle of nivolumab. The CDR3 is CASSSTSNPYEQYF. The CDR3 nucleotides are TGTGCCAGCAGCTCGACTAGCAACCCCTACGAGCAGTACTTC.